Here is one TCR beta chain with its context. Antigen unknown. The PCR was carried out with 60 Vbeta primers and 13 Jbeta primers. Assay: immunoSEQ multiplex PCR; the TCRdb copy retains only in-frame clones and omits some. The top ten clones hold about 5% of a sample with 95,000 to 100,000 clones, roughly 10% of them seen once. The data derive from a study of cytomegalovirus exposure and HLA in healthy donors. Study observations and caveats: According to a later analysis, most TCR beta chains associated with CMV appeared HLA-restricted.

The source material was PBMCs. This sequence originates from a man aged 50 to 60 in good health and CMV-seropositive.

In DNA, the CDR3 is TGCGCCAGCAGCCATCTTAGTGTGAGACAGGGGGCCAAAGAGACCCAGTACTTC. Residues: CASSHLSVRQGAKETQYF. The rearrangement links TRBV4-1 to TRBJ2-5; TRBD1 matches at 10 bases. CDR1 MGHRA and CDR2 YSYEKL come from the germline V gene. V shed 3 bases, J shed 3 bases, and the junction held 13 bases outside the gene matches. This CDR3 comprises 18 residues.